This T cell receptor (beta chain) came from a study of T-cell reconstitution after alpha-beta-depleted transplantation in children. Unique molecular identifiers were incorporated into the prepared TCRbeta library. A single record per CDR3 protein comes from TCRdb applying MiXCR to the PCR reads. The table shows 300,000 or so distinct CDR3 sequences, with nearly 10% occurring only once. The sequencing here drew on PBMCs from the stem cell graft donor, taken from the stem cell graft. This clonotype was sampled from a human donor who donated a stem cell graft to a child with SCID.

DNA for the CDR3: TGCGCCACGACAGGGAGCTCCTACAATGAGCAGTTCTTC. Translating it yields CATTGSSYNEQFF. The V and J genes are TRBV5-1 and TRBJ2-1; 7 nucleotides match TRBD1. The CDR3 totals 13 residues. V shed 9 bases and J 0 bases; nucleotides not matched to a gene: 3. CDR1 SGHRS and CDR2 YFSETQ come from the germline V gene.